Below are 25 T cell receptor beta chains sequenced from a single sample in a study of blood T cell repertoires in COVID-19. Only in-frame clones appear in the TCRdb table, and some are missing; sequencing was by immunoSEQ multiplex PCR. This table holds roughly 40,000 clones, about 90% found once. Specimen: peripheral blood. Receptors were obtained from a middle-aged woman with acute or convalescent COVID-19.

J is TRBJ2-5 and V is TRBV28; possibly TRBD2 for D (7 bases). CDR1 is MDHEN, CDR2 SYDVKM, per germline. The CDR3 runs 15 residues. V was clipped by 7 bases and J by 6 bases, with 21 bases between them. CDR3 DNA sequence: TGTGCCAGCACCGCCCATGGGGGGGCGAGGAAGACCCAGTACTTC. The encoded protein is CASTAHGGARKTQYF.

V usage is TRBV4-3 and J usage is TRBJ1-5; D perhaps matches TRBD1 (5 bases). The CDR3 runs 15 residues. The germline V gene has CDR1 LGHNA and CDR2 YSLEER. V gave up 1 base and J gave up 4 bases, with 11 bases separating them. CDR3: CASSQAAGPNQPQHF. Here the CDR3 DNA reads TGCGCCAGCAGCCAAGCAGCAGGGCCGAATCAGCCCCAGCATTTT.

The chain couples TRBV6-2 or TRBV6-3 to TRBJ2-1; the match to TRBD2 covers 8 bases. Germline assignment: CDR1 MNHEY and CDR2 SVGEGT. The trim removed 6 bases at V and 10 bases at J, leaving 11 bases unmatched. There are 14 residues in the CDR3. The DNA of the CDR3 is TGTGCCAGCAGCCTCGAGGTCGGGAGGGCCGAGCAGTTCTTC. Its translation: CASSLEVGRAEQFF.

The chain is built from TRBV6-2 or TRBV6-3 and TRBJ2-2, with 7 bases aligning to TRBD1. The ends lost 6 bases at V and 2 bases at J; junction bases unmatched: 9. This CDR3 comprises 16 residues. Germline V lookup: CDR1 MNHEY, CDR2 SVGEGT. The CDR3 DNA is TGTGCCAGCAGCCGCTCCCGACAGGGAAACACCGGGGAGCTGTTTTTT. It codes for CASSRSRQGNTGELFF.

The chain links TRBV5-1 to TRBJ1-3; 7 bases line up with TRBD1. The CDR3 consists of 15 residues. The trim removed 1 base at V and 4 bases at J, leaving 5 bases unmatched. Germline values: CDR1 SGHRS, CDR2 YFSETQ. CDR3 loop: CASSLWQGEGNTIYF. CDR3 coding DNA: TGCGCCAGCAGCTTGTGGCAGGGGGAGGGAAACACCATATATTTT.

This chain joins TRBV4-3 and TRBJ2-2; 12 nucleotides align to TRBD2. This CDR3 has 18 amino acids. Germline V gene sequence: CDR1 LGHNA, CDR2 YSLEER. The V and J ends lost 2 bases and 0 bases, in that order; junction bases with no gene match: 4. CDR3 region: CASSQRLAGASNTGELFF. The DNA for the CDR3 is TGCGCCAGCAGCCAACGACTAGCGGGGGCCTCGAACACCGGGGAGCTGTTTTTT.

V and J are TRBV30 and TRBJ2-7, with 7 bases lining up with TRBD1. This CDR3 is 13 amino acids long. From germline, CDR1 is GTSNPN and CDR2 SVGIG (reference sequence). V lost 0 bases and J lost 3; bases outside the gene matches: 2. The CDR3 region has the DNA TGTGCCTGGAGTGTGGGGACAGTCTACGAGCAGTACTTC. Protein sequence: CAWSVGTVYEQYF.

This sequence joins TRBV4-2 and TRBJ2-5; maybe TRBD2 (5 bases). Germline V CDR1 and CDR2: LGHNA, YNFKEQ. Trimming stripped 1 base from V and 4 bases from J, with 13 bases between. The CDR3 has 15 residues. CDR3 region: CASSQVLNAGETQYF. CDR3 nucleotide sequence: TGTGCCAGCAGCCAAGTCCTCAACGCGGGAGAGACCCAGTACTTC.

The genes are TRBV12-3 or TRBV12-4 and TRBJ1-1, with D unclear. Trimming stripped 8 bases from V and 4 bases from J, with 14 bases between. This CDR3 spans 13 amino acids. Here the CDR3 reads CASSRSGSTEAFF. CDR3 bases: TGTGCCAGCTCCAGGTCTGGGAGCACTGAAGCTTTCTTT.

The chain recombines TRBV29-1 with TRBJ2-3, with TRBD1 matching 8 bases. Germline CDR1 is SQVTM and CDR2 is ANQGSEA. This CDR3 region has 15 residues. Trimming at V came to 5 bases and at J to 0 bases, leaving 7 bases not matched to a gene. The CDR3 spells CSVPPDRESTDTQYF. CDR3 coding DNA: TGCAGCGTTCCTCCGGACAGGGAGAGCACAGATACGCAGTATTTT.

This clone was seen only once. V gene TRBV5-1 combines with J gene TRBJ1-3, with TRBD1 as a possible D gene (5 bases). In germline, CDR1 is SGHRS, CDR2 YFSETQ. This CDR3 spans 15 amino acids. V was clipped by 3 bases and J by 5 bases, with 15 bases between them. The CDR3 DNA reads TGCGCCAGCAGCTCCATTACAGGTGCGAGAAACACCATATATTTT. Translated: CASSSITGARNTIYF.

The V and J genes are TRBV4-1 and TRBJ1-4; 9 nucleotides align to TRBD1. Per the germline V gene, CDR1 is MGHRA and CDR2 is YSYEKL. V lost 1 base, J lost 12 bases, and 9 bases stayed unmatched. This CDR3 contains 15 residues. For the CDR3, the DNA is TGCGCCAGCAGCCAAGGCGGGACAGGGCCTTGGGAACTGTTTTTT. It translates to CASSQGGTGPWELFF.

The chain combines TRBV5-8 with TRBJ2-5; 7 bases align to TRBD2. The CDR3 has 15 amino acids. Germline V CDR1 and CDR2: SGHTS, YDEGEE. Unmatched junction bases numbered 8, after V lost 4 bases and J lost 2 bases. In DNA, the CDR3 is TGTGCCAGCAGCGGGAGGGGCCTAGCTCAAGAGACCCAGTACTTC. Translation: CASSGRGLAQETQYF.

The genes are TRBV28 and TRBJ2-1; TRBD2 agrees at 12 bases. Germline values: CDR1 MDHEN, CDR2 SYDVKM. The CDR3 runs to 16 residues. V lost 6 bases and J lost 3; bases outside the gene matches: 6. The CDR3 region is CASRHRTSGDYNEQFF. In DNA, the CDR3 is TGTGCCAGCAGGCATAGGACTAGCGGGGACTACAATGAGCAGTTCTTC.

The table lists this clone with a few counts. The genes are TRBV7-9 and TRBJ1-4; D call uncertain. Trimming stripped 2 bases from V and 7 bases from J, with 11 bases between. The CDR3 contains 14 residues. The germline gives CDR1 SEHNR, CDR2 FQNEAQ (reference sequence). CDR3 DNA sequence: TGTGCCAGCAGCTTAATGAGGCAATCTGAAAAACTGTTTTTT. Translated: CASSLMRQSEKLFF.

The chain links TRBV9 to TRBJ1-2; TRBD1 agrees at 10 bases. This CDR3 is built from 14 residues. From germline, CDR1 is SGDLS and CDR2 YYNGEE. The ends lost 3 bases at V and 6 bases at J; junction bases unmatched: 5. CDR3 amino acids: CASSGWDRGHGYTF. CDR3 DNA sequence: TGTGCCAGCAGCGGCTGGGACAGGGGCCATGGCTACACCTTC.

This clone has a handful of counts. The chain links TRBV28 to TRBJ1-2, with a possible D match to TRBD1 (5 bases). Trimming stripped 2 bases from V and 4 bases from J, with 14 bases between. The CDR3 has 15 residues. CDR1 is MDHEN and CDR2 is SYDVKM in the germline V gene. The CDR3 spells CASSLDTGTFYGYTF. As DNA, the CDR3 is TGTGCCAGCAGTTTAGACACAGGTACCTTCTATGGCTACACCTTC.

This CDR3 reads CASSPRGETQYF. The CDR3 bases are TGTGCCAGCTCACCGCGGGGCGAGACCCAGTACTTC. V and J are TRBV18 and TRBJ2-5; maybe TRBD2 (6 bases). The CDR3 totals 12 residues. Trimming removed 3 bases at V and 5 bases at J, with 7 bases between. CDR1 and CDR2 from the germline V gene are KGHSH and LQKENI. The complete variable domain, with remaining parts taken from reference TRBV18 and TRBJ2-5, reads NAGVMQNPRHLVRRRGQEARLRCSPMKGHSHVYWYRQLPEEGLKFMVYLQKENIIDESGMPKERFSAEFPKEGPSILRIQQVVRGDSAAYFCASSPRGETQYFGPGTRLLVL.

The chain carries TRBV27 and TRBJ1-2; 9 bases map to TRBD1. The CDR3 totals 12 residues. V shed 7 bases, J shed 6 bases, and the junction held 3 bases outside the gene matches. Germline V gene data show CDR1 as MNHEY and CDR2 as SMNVEV (reference sequence). The CDR3 reads CASKQGANGYTF. The CDR3 DNA sequence: TGTGCCAGCAAACAGGGGGCGAATGGCTACACCTTC.

This chain connects TRBV5-4 to TRBJ1-1; 7 bases line up with TRBD1. Germline loops: CDR1 SGHNT, CDR2 YYREEE (reference sequence). V shed 2 bases and J 2 bases; nucleotides not matched to a gene: 6. The CDR3 runs to 15 residues. This CDR3 is CASSFPDRVNTEAFF. The CDR3 DNA sequence: TGTGCCAGCAGCTTCCCAGACAGGGTCAACACTGAAGCTTTCTTT.

The chain recombines TRBV7-2 with TRBJ2-1; 9 nucleotides align to TRBD2. The V gene end was trimmed by 3 bases and the J gene end by 4 bases; junction bases not matched to a gene: 7. CDR3 length equals 16 residues. The germline V gene encodes CDR1 SGHTA and CDR2 FQGNSA. The chain's CDR3 is CASSFGSGRAYNEQFF. CDR3 in DNA: TGTGCCAGCAGCTTTGGTAGCGGGAGAGCTTACAATGAGCAGTTCTTC. The full variable domain, rest sourced from reference TRBV7-2 and TRBJ2-1, is GAGVSQSPSNKVTEKGKDVELRCDPISGHTALYWYRQSLGQGLEFLIYFQGNSAPDKSGLPSDRFSAERTGGSVSTLTIQRTQQEDSAVYLCASSFGSGRAYNEQFFGPGTRLTVL.

This chain links TRBV12-3 or TRBV12-4 with TRBJ1-1; a possible D gene is TRBD1 (6 bases). V lost 0 bases, J lost 12 bases, and 14 bases lay in between. CDR3 length equals 13 residues. Here the CDR3 reads CASSLAGGAISFF. CDR3 DNA: TGTGCCAGCAGTTTAGCCGGGGGGGCGATCTCTTTCTTT.

The chain is built from TRBV4-1 and TRBJ1-5; 7 bases map to TRBD1. Germline assignment: CDR1 MGHRA and CDR2 YSYEKL. The CDR3 has 14 residues. Trimming removed 4 bases from V and 3 bases from J; junction bases left unmatched: 3. The CDR3 DNA follows: TGCGCCAGCAGCCTCACAGGGGTCAATCAGCCCCAGCATTTT. This codes for CASSLTGVNQPQHF.

This clone was detected only a few times. The chain is built from TRBV2 and TRBJ2-5; 11 bases are shared with TRBD1. V was pared by 4 bases and J by 4 bases, with 2 bases of the junction left unmatched. The CDR3 totals 14 residues. The germline V gene encodes CDR1 SNHLY and CDR2 FYNNEI. The CDR3, as DNA: TGTGCCAGCAGTGCGGGACAGGGGGGAGAGACCCAGTACTTC. Its protein is CASSAGQGGETQYF.

The chain employs TRBV20-1 and TRBJ1-3; maybe TRBD1 (5 bases). The length of the CDR3 is 11 residues. CDR1 and CDR2 (germline): DFQATT, SNEGSKA (reference sequence). This chain's CDR3 is CSGTSGNTIYF. The CDR3 DNA sequence: TGCAGCGGGACTTCTGGAAACACCATATATTTT.